A single T cell receptor beta chain is shown here with its context. This entry belongs to a study of blood T cell repertoires in COVID-19. On the study more broadly: The United States, Italy and Spain provided the acute and convalescent COVID-19 samples. Sources were T cells, B-cell-depleted T cells, or PBMCs; the material itself was cDNA or gDNA.

With 4 bases clipped from V and 8 bases from J, the junction kept 8 bases outside the gene matches. This CDR3 comprises 14 residues. Germline CDR1 is SNHLY and CDR2 is FYNNEI. Per the original methods: Amplification of reference gene primers was used by the study to estimate nucleated cell counts. Clones were read by immunoSEQ multiplex PCR, and TCRdb kept only the in-frame ones, dropping some. That table supplies the V and J calls and clone size; D and trimming were determined from the DNA. The table has hundreds of thousands of clones, around 86% seen once. The receptor was derived from a woman aged 50 to 60 with COVID-19, enrolled during active disease. This chain joins TRBV2 and TRBJ2-3; 8 nucleotides line up with TRBD2. Input material: peripheral blood. CDR3 nucleotides: TGTGCCAGCAGTGGTGGTAGCGGGATCGGTACGCAGTATTTT. It is translated as CASSGGSGIGTQYF.